These 25 T cell receptor beta chains were sequenced from one sample in a study of blood T cell repertoires in COVID-19. Sequenced by immunoSEQ multiplex PCR; TCRdb stores in-frame clones only, minus some. The sample contains around 300,000 clones, around 86% of which appear only once. The material sequenced was peripheral blood. Receptor source: a human donor in a cohort sampled during active COVID-19.

The chain links TRBV21-1 to TRBJ1-1; the D call in the table, TRBD1, was not verified against the DNA. TRBV21-1 is listed as a pseudogene. The CDR3 spans 15 residues. The CDR3 protein is CASPGQGRFGAEAFF. The CDR3 DNA is TGTGCCAGTCCGGGACAGGGCCGATTTGGGGCTGAAGCTTTCTTT.

The chain links TRBV6-2 or TRBV6-3 to TRBJ1-5; 7 bases are a match to TRBD1. The V and J ends lost 6 bases and 6 bases, in that order; junction bases with no gene match: 17. The CDR3 contains 17 residues. Looked up from germline, CDR1 is MNHEY and CDR2 is SVGEGT. The CDR3 DNA sequence: TGTGCCAGCAGCCCTCTACCAACCGGCAGGGGGTCTCAGCCCCAGCATTTT. This sequence encodes CASSPLPTGRGSQPQHF.

The chain carries TRBV23-1 and TRBJ2-1, with 16 bases lining up with TRBD2. TRBV23-1 qualifies as an ORF whose function is uncertain. The CDR3 is 19 residues long. The V gene end was trimmed by 6 bases and the J gene end by 5 bases; junction bases not matched to a gene: 13. In nucleotides, the CDR3 is TGCGCCAGCAGGCGCCACGGGACTAGCGGGAGGGGAACCCACAATGAGCAGTTCTTC. Protein product: CASRRHGTSGRGTHNEQFF.

The rearrangement links TRBV7-6 to TRBJ2-1, with D perhaps TRBD1 (6 bases). This CDR3 contains 16 residues. Germline V gene sequence: CDR1 SGHVS, CDR2 FNYEAQ. Trimming took off 4 bases at V and 5 bases at J, with 18 bases between the two ends. CDR3 loop: CASSYPLRGHDNEQFF. CDR3 DNA: TGTGCCAGCAGCTACCCGCTCAGGGGCCATGACAATGAGCAGTTCTTC.

This sequence joins TRBV29-1 and TRBJ1-1; perhaps TRBD1 as D (5 bases). Germline lookup yields CDR1 SQVTM and CDR2 ANQGSEA. Trimming removed 1 base at V and 6 bases at J, with 15 bases between. The CDR3 totals 14 residues. The CDR3 DNA reads TGCAGCGTTGAAGGCGGCCCAGGGCTCCCTGAAGCTTTCTTT. Translated: CSVEGGPGLPEAFF.

The V gene is TRBV3-1 (or the pseudogene TRBV3-2), the J gene TRBJ2-3, with 13 bases matching TRBD2. This CDR3 is built from 18 residues. Germline CDR1 LGHDT, CDR2 YNNKEL (reference sequence). The V gene end was trimmed by 0 bases and the J gene end by 4 bases; junction bases not matched to a gene: 7. This CDR3 is CASSQDELAGGSADTQYF. CDR3 DNA: TGTGCCAGCAGCCAAGATGAACTAGCGGGAGGGAGCGCAGATACGCAGTATTTT.

The chain links TRBV3-1 (or the pseudogene TRBV3-2) to TRBJ2-2; 9 positions agree with TRBD2. From germline, CDR1 is LGHDT and CDR2 YNNKEL (reference sequence). The CDR3 loop spans 14 amino acids. The V and J ends lost 5 bases and 5 bases, in that order; junction bases with no gene match: 3. The CDR3 coding sequence is TGTGCCAGCAGCTTAGCGGGAGAAACCGGGGAGCTGTTTTTT. Amino acids: CASSLAGETGELFF.

V and J are TRBV5-1 and TRBJ1-1, with 7 bases fitting TRBD1. This CDR3 comprises 17 residues. Germline trimming cut 5 bases from V and 0 bases from J; bases unmatched to any gene: 13. Per germline, CDR1 SGHRS and CDR2 YFSETQ. CDR3 residues: CASRYEGRTGLNTEAFF. The CDR3 DNA reads TGCGCCAGCAGATATGAAGGGCGGACAGGCTTGAACACTGAAGCTTTCTTT.

V usage is TRBV27 and J usage is TRBJ2-2; 15 nucleotides align to TRBD2. After removal of 4 bases from V and 4 bases from J, the junction contained 4 bases not matched to a gene. CDR3 length equals 17 residues. Germline CDR1 is MNHEY and CDR2 is SMNVEV (reference sequence). CDR3 amino acids: CASSSGTSGRPTGELFF. The CDR3 nucleotides are TGTGCCAGCAGTTCAGGGACTAGCGGGAGGCCCACCGGGGAGCTGTTTTTT.

The chain carries TRBV29-1 and TRBJ2-7, with TRBD1 as a possible D gene (5 bases). Germline V CDR1 and CDR2: SQVTM, ANQGSEA. V was pared by 5 bases and J by 3 bases, with 17 bases between. This CDR3 is 14 amino acids long. The CDR3, as DNA: TGCAGCGTTAAGGACAATCAAAAGGACTACGAGCAGTACTTC. It encodes CSVKDNQKDYEQYF.

This chain connects TRBV6-4 to TRBJ2-5; 8 bases fit TRBD2. This CDR3 spans 16 amino acids. Trimming removed 7 bases from V and 3 bases from J; junction bases left unmatched: 13. Per germline, CDR1 MRHNA and CDR2 SNTAGT. This chain's CDR3 is CASTQKRVLAEETQYF. The CDR3 DNA reads TGTGCCAGCACCCAAAAACGGGTACTAGCGGAAGAGACCCAGTACTTC.

The chain uses TRBV5-1 and TRBJ2-3; a possible D gene is TRBD1 (5 bases). The CDR3 spans 13 residues. Trimming took 7 bases from V and 0 from J, leaving 9 bases between them. The V gene's germline CDR1 is SGHRS and CDR2 YFSETQ. The CDR3 here is CASVGPSTDTQYF. The CDR3 DNA reads TGCGCCAGCGTGGGGCCTAGCACAGATACGCAGTATTTT.

The chain employs TRBV4-2 and TRBJ2-5, with a weak D call TRBD1 (6 bases). The CDR3 is 15 residues long. Between the trimmed V and J ends, which lost 1 base and 5 bases, there was a span of 14 bases. Germline V gene data show CDR1 as LGHNA and CDR2 as YNFKEQ. The CDR3 DNA reads TGTGCCAGCAGCCAAGGTCAGGGGCGAGGGGAGACCCAGTACTTC. This sequence encodes CASSQGQGRGETQYF.

CDR3 bases: TGTGCCAGCAGCTTAAGGGGGAAGGCGGCTGAAGCTTTCTTT. It specifies CASSLRGKAAEAFF. The chain combines TRBV7-9 with TRBJ1-1; maybe TRBD1 (6 bases). Trimming took off 2 bases at V and 6 bases at J, with 13 bases between the two ends. Germline-derived CDR1 and CDR2 are SEHNR and FQNEAQ (reference sequence). CDR3 length equals 14 residues.

V gene TRBV7-2 combines with J gene TRBJ2-7; 12 bases map to TRBD2. The J segment lost 5 bases and the V segment lost 4 bases, leaving 6 bases of the junction unmatched. The CDR3 is 15 residues long. CDR1 and CDR2 from the germline V gene are SGHTA and FQGNSA. The CDR3 loop is CASSSTSGSFHEQYF. The CDR3 coding sequence is TGTGCCAGCAGCTCGACTAGCGGGAGTTTCCACGAGCAGTACTTC.

The rearrangement uses TRBV9 and TRBJ1-3; no definite D call. The CDR3 consists of 16 residues. Germline V CDR1 and CDR2: SGDLS, YYNGEE. V was shortened by 0 bases and J by 0 bases, with 10 bases between the two germline ends. The CDR3 sequence: CASSVGGAGSGNTIYF. DNA for the CDR3: TGTGCCAGCAGCGTAGGGGGTGCGGGCTCTGGAAACACCATATATTTT.

The chain joins TRBV19 to TRBJ2-3; no reliable D call. Germline values: CDR1 LNHDA, CDR2 SQIVND (reference sequence). The CDR3 consists of 15 residues. V shed 5 bases and J shed 1 base, with 13 bases lying between them. In nucleotides, the CDR3 is TGTGCCAGTAGTGCCCAATTTGCGGGCACAGATACGCAGTATTTT. This codes for CASSAQFAGTDTQYF.

V and J are TRBV27 and TRBJ2-7; perhaps TRBD2 as D (6 bases). V shed 3 bases and J shed 7 bases, with 13 bases lying between them. This CDR3 is 13 amino acids long. Looked up from germline, CDR1 is MNHEY and CDR2 is SMNVEV (reference sequence). In nucleotides, the CDR3 is TGTGCCAGCAGTTTGGCGGGGTCGGGGGAGCAGTACTTC. Amino acid sequence: CASSLAGSGEQYF.

This rearrangement joins TRBV4-1 to TRBJ2-2; TRBD2 agrees at 15 bases. In germline, CDR1 is MGHRA, CDR2 YSYEKL. The J segment lost 1 base and the V segment lost 7 bases, leaving 7 bases of the junction unmatched. The CDR3 loop spans 18 amino acids. The CDR3 sequence: CASTQGLAGGRNTGELFF. Written as DNA, the CDR3 is TGCGCCAGCACCCAGGGACTAGCGGGAGGAAGGAACACCGGGGAGCTGTTTTTT.

This clone appeared a single time. The J gene is TRBJ2-1, the V gene TRBV4-1; 11 bases line up with TRBD2. With 0 bases clipped from V and 9 bases from J, the junction kept 10 bases outside the gene matches. Looked up from germline, CDR1 is MGHRA and CDR2 is YSYEKL. This CDR3 contains 17 residues. Here the CDR3 DNA reads TGCGCCAGCAGCCAAGATCTATCGGGACTAGCGGACCCTGAGCAGTTCTTC. It codes for CASSQDLSGLADPEQFF.

This clone was detected a few times. This chain connects TRBV5-1 to TRBJ2-3; D perhaps matches TRBD1 (6 bases). The CDR3 totals 15 residues. Germline loops: CDR1 SGHRS, CDR2 YFSETQ. The V end was cut by 4 bases, the J end by 6 bases, with 18 bases between. CDR3 nucleotides: TGCGCCAGCAGCCCGTCCGGGACACCCGAGGATACGCAGTATTTT. As protein: CASSPSGTPEDTQYF. The full variable domain, in which reference TRBV5-1 and TRBJ2-3 provide the parts outside the CDR3, is KAGVTQTPRYLIKTRGQQVTLSCSPISGHRSVSWYQQTPGQGLQFLFEYFSETQRNKGNFPGRFSGRQFSNSRSEMNVSTLELGDSALYLCASSPSGTPEDTQYFGPGTRLTVL.

V usage is TRBV2 and J usage is TRBJ2-1; TRBD2 matches 15 bases. The CDR3 is 16 amino acids. CDR1 and CDR2 (germline): SNHLY, FYNNEI. V lost 5 bases and J lost 8; bases outside the gene matches: 7. The CDR3 sequence is CASSRTSGRGSDEQFF. CDR3 sequence (DNA): TGTGCCAGCAGTCGGACTAGCGGGAGGGGAAGCGATGAGCAGTTCTTC.

The chain is built from TRBV3-1 (or the pseudogene TRBV3-2) and TRBJ1-1; D is undetermined. V was trimmed by 2 bases and J by 3 bases, leaving 10 bases between them. This CDR3 is built from 14 residues. Germline V lookup: CDR1 LGHDT, CDR2 YNNKEL (reference sequence). This CDR3 reads CASSQLLRDTEAFF. CDR3 sequence (DNA): TGTGCCAGCAGCCAATTGTTGAGGGACACTGAAGCTTTCTTT.

CDR3 sequence (DNA): TGTGCCAGTAGGGGGCGTGGAGTCGGCTACACCTTC. The encoded protein is CASRGRGVGYTF. The chain combines TRBV19 with TRBJ1-2, with D possibly matching TRBD1 (5 bases). The CDR3 spans 12 residues. Trimming stripped 6 bases from V and 8 bases from J, with 13 bases between. Germline V gene lookup returns CDR1 LNHDA and CDR2 SQIVND (reference sequence).

V is TRBV10-3 and J is TRBJ2-1; D is undetermined. Germline V gene data show CDR1 as ENHRY and CDR2 as SYGVKD. CDR3 length equals 14 residues. Trimming left V 9 bases short and J 6 bases short, with 18 bases between. The CDR3 DNA follows: TGTGCCATAAAAAGCGACCTCCCGGTCAATGAGCAGTTCTTC. Protein product: CAIKSDLPVNEQFF.